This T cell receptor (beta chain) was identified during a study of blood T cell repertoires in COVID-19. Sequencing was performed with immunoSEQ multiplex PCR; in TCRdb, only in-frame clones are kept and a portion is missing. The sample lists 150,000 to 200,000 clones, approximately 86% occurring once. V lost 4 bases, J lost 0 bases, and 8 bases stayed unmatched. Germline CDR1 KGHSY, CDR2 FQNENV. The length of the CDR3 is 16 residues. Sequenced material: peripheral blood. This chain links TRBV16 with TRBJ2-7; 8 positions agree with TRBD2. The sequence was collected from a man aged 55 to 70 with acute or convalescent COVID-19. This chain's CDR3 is CASSRGTGTSSYEQYF. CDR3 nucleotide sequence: TGTGCCAGCAGCCGCGGGACCGGGACTAGCTCCTACGAGCAGTACTTC.